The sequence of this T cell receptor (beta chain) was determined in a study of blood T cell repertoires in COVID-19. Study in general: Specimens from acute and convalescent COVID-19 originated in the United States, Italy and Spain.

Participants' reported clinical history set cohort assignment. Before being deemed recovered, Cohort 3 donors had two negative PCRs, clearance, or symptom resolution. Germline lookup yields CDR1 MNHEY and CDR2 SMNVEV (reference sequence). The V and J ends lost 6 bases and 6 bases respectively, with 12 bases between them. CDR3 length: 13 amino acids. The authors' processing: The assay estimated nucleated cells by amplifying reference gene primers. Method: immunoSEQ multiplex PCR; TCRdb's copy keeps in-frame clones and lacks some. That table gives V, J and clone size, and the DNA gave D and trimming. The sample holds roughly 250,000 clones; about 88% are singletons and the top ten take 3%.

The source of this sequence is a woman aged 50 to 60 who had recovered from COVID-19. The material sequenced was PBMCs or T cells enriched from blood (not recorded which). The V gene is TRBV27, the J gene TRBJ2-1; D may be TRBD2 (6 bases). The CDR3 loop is CASRLKGLNEQFF. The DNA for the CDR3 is TGTGCCAGCAGATTAAAGGGACTCAATGAGCAGTTCTTC.